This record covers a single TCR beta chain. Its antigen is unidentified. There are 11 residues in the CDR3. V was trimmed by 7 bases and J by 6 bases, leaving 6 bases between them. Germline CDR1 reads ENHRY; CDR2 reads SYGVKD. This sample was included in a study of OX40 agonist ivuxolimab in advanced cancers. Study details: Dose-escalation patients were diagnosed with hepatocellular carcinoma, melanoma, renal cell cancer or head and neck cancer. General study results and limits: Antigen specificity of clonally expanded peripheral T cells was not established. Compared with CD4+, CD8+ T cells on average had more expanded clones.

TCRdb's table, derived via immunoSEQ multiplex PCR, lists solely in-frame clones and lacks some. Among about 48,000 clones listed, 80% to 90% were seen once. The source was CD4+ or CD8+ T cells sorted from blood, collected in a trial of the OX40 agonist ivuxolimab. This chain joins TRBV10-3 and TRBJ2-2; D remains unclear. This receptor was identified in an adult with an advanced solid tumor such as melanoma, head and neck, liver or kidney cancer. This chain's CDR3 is CAIKGAGELFF. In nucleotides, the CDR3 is TGTGCCATCAAAGGCGCCGGGGAGCTGTTTTTT.